In this sample, the clone carrying this T cell receptor (beta chain) turned up a few times. The antigen is not known. The sample belongs to a study of T-cell memory formation after mild COVID-19. Overall study context: Largely donor-specific sequence clusters came from a couple of donors. Findings and limits, study-wide: The main location of contracting CD4+ clones was CM and EM, and that of contracting CD8+ clones was EMRA. A balance of CD4 and CD8 characterized clones contracting day 15 to 85, whereas later expanders leaned CD4+.

It was 5'RACE with constant-segment primers that produced the TCR alpha and TCR beta cDNA libraries, which carried sample barcodes and UMIs. One entry per CDR3 protein, called by TCRdb with MiXCR from the 5' RACE reads. Among 550,000 to 650,000 distinct CDR3 sequences listed, around 16% were seen once. Germline lookup yields CDR1 SGHVS and CDR2 FQNEAQ. Trimming took 5 bases from V and 7 from J; bases not matched to a gene: 6. The length of the CDR3 is 13 residues. This TCR derives from an adult woman who had mild COVID-19 (a few samples of this study predate the infection). Cell type and time point are not known. The V call is TRBV7-8, the J call TRBJ1-1; 8 nucleotides agree with TRBD1. Sequencing was carried out using PBMCs or a T cell subset sorted from them (not recorded which). CDR3 nucleotides: TGTGCCAGCAGCAACAGGGGGTTTAGTGAAGCTTTCTTT. This codes for CASSNRGFSEAFF.